Listed here are 27 T cell receptor beta chains from one sample, sequenced in a study of blood T cell repertoires in COVID-19. Generated by immunoSEQ multiplex PCR, the TCRdb table keeps only in-frame clones and is missing some. The sample has almost 350,000 clones, about 92% seen once. Sequencing used peripheral blood. The receptors shown here come from a woman aged 60 to 75 with COVID-19, enrolled during active disease.

CDR3 residues: CASSSDRGLNGYTF. The CDR3 coding sequence is TGTGCCAGCAGCTCCGACAGGGGGCTGAATGGCTACACCTTC. J is TRBJ1-2 and V is TRBV11-2, with TRBD1 identical over 10 bases. CDR1 and CDR2 (germline): SGHAT, FQNNGV. The CDR3 has 14 amino acids. The junction had 5 bases not matched to a gene; V was cut back by 4 bases and J by 6 bases.

J is TRBJ1-5 and V is TRBV21-1; the D call TRBD1 from the table was never checked on the DNA. TRBV21-1 is designated a pseudogene. The CDR3 has 19 residues. CDR3: CASSKGTGTGFYSNQPQHF. The DNA of the CDR3 is TGTGCCAGCAGCAAAGGGACCGGGACAGGTTTTTATAGCAATCAGCCCCAGCATTTT.

The DNA for the CDR3 is TGTGCCAGCTCACCCCGGGCTAGCGGGAACACCGGGGAGCTGTTTTTT. This codes for CASSPRASGNTGELFF. The chain uses TRBV18 and TRBJ2-2; 7 nucleotides match TRBD2. The CDR3 covers 16 residues. Germline V gene sequence: CDR1 KGHSH, CDR2 LQKENI. V was pared by 3 bases and J by 1 base, with 5 bases of the junction left unmatched. Full variable domain (missing parts from reference TRBV18 and TRBJ2-2): NAGVMQNPRHLVRRRGQEARLRCSPMKGHSHVYWYRQLPEEGLKFMVYLQKENIIDESGMPKERFSAEFPKEGPSILRIQQVVRGDSAAYFCASSPRASGNTGELFFGEGSRLTVL.

The chain joins TRBV6-5 to TRBJ2-2; the match to TRBD1 covers 10 bases. The germline gives CDR1 MNHEY, CDR2 SVGAGI. This CDR3 contains 15 residues. The trim removed 6 bases at V and 6 bases at J, leaving 7 bases unmatched. DNA for the CDR3: TGTGCCAGCAGGGGGGACAGGGGATTTGCCGGGGAGCTGTTTTTT. This gives the protein CASRGDRGFAGELFF.

The chain couples TRBV19 to TRBJ2-4; 7 nucleotides line up with TRBD1. The ends lost 4 bases at V and 0 bases at J; junction bases unmatched: 9. The CDR3 sequence is 17 residues long. Germline V gene lookup returns CDR1 LNHDA and CDR2 SQIVND (reference sequence). CDR3 in amino acids: CASSTQRQGQAKNIQYF. In DNA form, the CDR3 reads TGTGCCAGTAGTACTCAACGACAGGGCCAAGCCAAAAACATTCAGTACTTC.

The chain recombines TRBV23-1 with TRBJ1-2, with D tentatively TRBD1 (6 bases). TRBV23-1 is an ORF for which the function is uncertain. This CDR3 region has 14 residues. V was clipped by 4 bases and J by 6 bases, with 15 bases between them. Written as DNA, the CDR3 is TGCGCCAGCAGTCCGGTGGGTCAGGGGAATGGCTACACCTTC. Amino acid sequence: CASSPVGQGNGYTF.

This rearrangement joins TRBV27 to TRBJ1-6, with D perhaps matching TRBD1 (5 bases). In germline, CDR1 is MNHEY, CDR2 SMNVEV (reference sequence). The CDR3 length is 14 residues. Trimming removed 8 bases from V and 7 bases from J, with 15 bases in between. DNA of the CDR3: TGTGCCAGCCGGCTGGGGGGTGGAAATTCACCCCTCCACTTT. Its translation is CASRLGGGNSPLHF.

The chain combines TRBV5-1 with TRBJ1-3, with TRBD1 identical over 7 bases. V shed 0 bases and J 0 bases; nucleotides not matched to a gene: 3. CDR1 and CDR2 (germline): SGHRS, YFSETQ. CDR3 length: 16 amino acids. The CDR3 protein is CASSLGSGGSGNTIYF. The DNA for the CDR3 is TGCGCCAGCAGCTTGGGTTCAGGGGGCTCTGGAAACACCATATATTTT.

The chain joins TRBV6-5 to TRBJ1-5; D unresolved. The germline CDR1 and CDR2 sequences are MNHEY and SVGAGI. The germline V and J ends were trimmed by 6 bases and 16 bases, with 19 bases remaining between them. The CDR3 is 12 amino acids. Written as DNA, the CDR3 is TGTGCCAGCAGGACGCCCGGAGGGAATGGACATTTT. It is translated as CASRTPGGNGHF.

The genes are TRBV7-2 and TRBJ2-1, with TRBD2 matching 8 bases. The germline V gene encodes CDR1 SGHTA and CDR2 FQGNSA. The CDR3 has 16 amino acids. With 7 bases clipped from V and 4 bases from J, the junction kept 12 bases outside the gene matches. The CDR3 spells CASTPLSGRSYNEQFF. For the CDR3, the DNA is TGTGCCAGCACCCCATTAAGCGGGAGATCTTACAATGAGCAGTTCTTC.

V is TRBV19 and J is TRBJ1-5; D is undetermined. Germline loops: CDR1 LNHDA, CDR2 SQIVND (reference sequence). V was trimmed by 7 bases and J by 3 bases, leaving 7 bases between them. CDR3 length: 12 amino acids. CDR3 loop: CASTFLNQPQHF. CDR3 bases: TGTGCCAGTACCTTCCTCAATCAGCCCCAGCATTTT.

The V gene is TRBV19, the J gene TRBJ1-1, with 7 bases fitting TRBD1. With V trimmed by 6 bases and J by 4 bases, 8 bases remained unmatched. Germline values: CDR1 LNHDA, CDR2 SQIVND (reference sequence). The CDR3 covers 14 residues. The CDR3 loop reads CASSLRQGRTEAFF. In DNA, the CDR3 is TGTGCCAGTAGCCTACGACAGGGACGCACTGAAGCTTTCTTT.

This clone was counted between two and nine times. The sample carries other DNA sequences with the same CDR3. This chain uses TRBV24-1 with TRBJ1-2; 9 positions match TRBD1. CDR3 length: 15 residues. V lost 4 bases, J lost 2 bases, and 4 bases stayed unmatched. Germline CDR1 KGHDR, CDR2 SFDVKD. CDR3 residues: CATSDPGQGNYGYTF. CDR3 sequence (DNA): TGTGCCACCAGTGACCCTGGACAGGGGAACTATGGCTACACCTTC.

The genes are TRBV5-1 and TRBJ1-1; 7 nucleotides agree with TRBD1. V lost 5 bases to trimming and J lost 5 bases; unmatched junction nucleotides: 12. The germline gives CDR1 SGHRS, CDR2 YFSETQ. The CDR3 length is 15 residues. The CDR3 is CASSKIQGFGTEAFF. DNA for the CDR3: TGCGCCAGCAGTAAAATACAGGGGTTCGGGACTGAAGCTTTCTTT. Full variable domain (outside the CDR3, taken from reference TRBV5-1 and TRBJ1-1): KAGVTQTPRYLIKTRGQQVTLSCSPISGHRSVSWYQQTPGQGLQFLFEYFSETQRNKGNFPGRFSGRQFSNSRSEMNVSTLELGDSALYLCASSKIQGFGTEAFFGQGTRLTVV.

This clone was seen a single time. The V call is TRBV6-7, the J call TRBJ1-1; unclear D gene. TRBV6-7 falls under the ORF class, with uncertain function. V lost 4 bases, J lost 4 bases, and 10 bases lay in between. The CDR3 spans 13 residues. CDR3 bases: TGTGCCAGCAGTTCCGGGGATGGCACTGAAGCTTTCTTT. Translating gives CASSSGDGTEAFF.

The chain recombines TRBV5-1 with TRBJ1-1, with 8 bases lining up with TRBD1. The CDR3 runs to 13 residues. Germline lookup yields CDR1 SGHRS and CDR2 YFSETQ. The trim removed 8 bases at V and 4 bases at J, leaving 7 bases unmatched. CDR3 in amino acids: CASRQGSTTEAFF. For the CDR3, the DNA is TGCGCCAGTCGACAGGGGAGTACCACTGAAGCTTTCTTT.

Details on this clone: The same CDR3 can be traced to other DNA sequences in this sample. This sequence joins TRBV19 and TRBJ2-5, with D unclear. V was clipped by 3 bases and J by 4 bases, with 6 bases between them. This CDR3 spans 12 amino acids. Germline values: CDR1 LNHDA, CDR2 SQIVND (reference sequence). CDR3 coding DNA: TGTGCCAGTAGTATCCGAGGAGAGACCCAGTACTTC. It translates to CASSIRGETQYF.

This chain connects TRBV15 to TRBJ1-4; D may be TRBD1 (6 bases). The CDR3 extends over 16 amino acids. With 0 bases removed from V and 4 bases from J, the gap between germline ends came to 12 bases. Germline values: CDR1 LNHNV, CDR2 YYDKDF (reference sequence). CDR3 nucleotide sequence: TGTGCCACCAGCAGAGATCTAGGACAGCATAATGAAAAACTGTTTTTT. Translating gives CATSRDLGQHNEKLFF.

This chain's CDR3 is CASSLDQQGTLYGYTF. For the CDR3, the DNA is TGTGCCAGCAGCTTAGATCAACAGGGGACCCTCTATGGCTACACCTTC. The rearrangement joins TRBV11-2 to TRBJ1-2; the match to TRBD1 covers 7 bases. J lost 4 bases, V lost 0 bases, and 8 bases had no gene match. The CDR3 has 16 residues. Germline V CDR1 and CDR2: SGHAT, FQNNGV.

The gene calls are TRBV7-9 and TRBJ2-1; 10 bases match TRBD2. The junction had 4 bases not matched to a gene; V was cut back by 3 bases and J by 8 bases. Germline V gene sequence: CDR1 SEHNR, CDR2 FQNEAQ (reference sequence). The CDR3 consists of 14 residues. The CDR3 loop reads CASSLGLAMDEQFF. CDR3 nucleotide sequence: TGTGCCAGCAGCTTGGGACTAGCGATGGATGAGCAGTTCTTC.

This chain uses TRBV18 with TRBJ2-5; TRBD2 might be the D (5 bases). The ends were cut back, 2 bases at V and 7 bases at J, with 11 bases in the middle. Germline V gives CDR1 KGHSH, CDR2 LQKENI. CDR3 length: 13 amino acids. In nucleotides, the CDR3 is TGTGCCAGCTCACCAAGGCCTGAGGGGACCCAGTACTTC. It is translated as CASSPRPEGTQYF.

The rearrangement uses TRBV18 and TRBJ2-2; no clear D gene. The length of the CDR3 is 15 residues. Germline lookup yields CDR1 KGHSH and CDR2 LQKENI. V gave up 3 bases and J gave up 8 bases, with 16 bases separating them. CDR3 nucleotide sequence: TGTGCCAGCTCACCGTCCTTTTCGTATCAGGGGGAGCTGTTTTTT. This codes for CASSPSFSYQGELFF.

The rearrangement joins TRBV6-5 to TRBJ2-3; D ambiguous. The CDR3 spans 13 residues. V lost 6 bases to trimming and J lost 6 bases, with 13 bases between them. The germline V gene encodes CDR1 MNHEY and CDR2 SVGAGI. Here the CDR3 reads CASSLTRLDTQYF. DNA for the CDR3: TGTGCCAGCAGCCTTACTCGCTTGGATACGCAGTATTTT.

The rearrangement links TRBV2 to TRBJ2-3; D might be TRBD1 (5 bases). The length of the CDR3 is 13 residues. The ends were cut back, 7 bases at V and 0 bases at J, with 8 bases in the middle. The germline V gene encodes CDR1 SNHLY and CDR2 FYNNEI. The CDR3 DNA follows: TGTGCCAGCAAGACAGAGAGCACAGATACGCAGTATTTT. It yields the protein CASKTESTDTQYF.

The V call is TRBV2, the J call TRBJ2-1, with unresolved D. With 6 bases removed from V and 4 bases from J, the gap between germline ends came to 10 bases. The germline V gene has CDR1 SNHLY and CDR2 FYNNEI. There are 13 residues in the CDR3. The CDR3 spells CASRGDMYNEQFF. The CDR3 bases are TGTGCCAGCAGAGGTGACATGTACAATGAGCAGTTCTTC.

This clone was observed once. This sequence joins TRBV27 and TRBJ1-1; no clear D gene. CDR1 and CDR2 from the germline V gene are MNHEY and SMNVEV (reference sequence). Trimming shortened V by 5 bases and J by 6 bases, and 13 bases separated the two germline ends. CDR3 length: 13 amino acids. CDR3 protein: CASSLGVRAEAFF. For the CDR3, the DNA is TGTGCCAGCAGTCTAGGAGTGAGGGCTGAAGCTTTCTTT.

This clone showed up just a few times. The chain links TRBV19 to TRBJ2-1, with 12 bases identical to TRBD2. The CDR3 length is 15 residues. Trimming removed 7 bases from V and 4 bases from J; junction bases left unmatched: 5. Per the germline V gene, CDR1 is LNHDA and CDR2 is SQIVND (reference sequence). The CDR3 nucleotides read TGTGCCAGTACCCCTAGCGGGGGGGGTTACAATGAGCAGTTCTTC. Protein sequence: CASTPSGGGYNEQFF. Full variable domain (missing parts from reference TRBV19 and TRBJ2-1): DGGITQSPKYLFRKEGQNVTLSCEQNLNHDAMYWYRQDPGQGLRLIYYSQIVNDFQKGDIAEGYSVSREKKESFPLTVTSAQKNPTAFYLCASTPSGGGYNEQFFGPGTRLTVL.